This T cell receptor beta chain was obtained from a study of CXCR3-negative and CXCR3-positive naive CD8 T cells. Study as a whole: Collectively, the libraries yielded 110 million to 150 million TRB reads in total, at about 1.5 +/- 0.3 million per library. The study's findings and limits: For CXCR3-positive naive cells, TRB CDR3s were more hydrophobic than those of CXCR3-negative naive cells. The study found CXCR3 expression partially decreased after cryopreservation and ran most assays on fresh PBMCs. TRB CDR3 properties were used to infer TCR strength, and surface CD5 was comparable between naive subsets.

CDR1 SGHRS and CDR2 YFSETQ come from the germline V gene. This CDR3 region has 14 residues. A word on this clonotype: Its antigen is as yet unknown.

Through 5' RACE with UMI labels, the TRB cDNA libraries were prepared. TCRdb re-called the 5' RACE reads and shows each CDR3 protein once, DNA omitted. With 41,000 or so distinct CDR3 sequences in the sample, the ten largest clones hold around 1.9%. This receptor was taken from a human donor in good health. Some clones in this sample may be carry-over from other donors' samples. The genes are TRBV5-1 and TRBJ1-2. Sequencing input: naive CXCR3- CD8+ T cells from blood. The sample's subset: CD45RO-CCR7+CD27+CD95- naive CD8+ T cells lacking CXCR3 (TNR3-). CDR3 region: CASTSSGGWDGYTF.